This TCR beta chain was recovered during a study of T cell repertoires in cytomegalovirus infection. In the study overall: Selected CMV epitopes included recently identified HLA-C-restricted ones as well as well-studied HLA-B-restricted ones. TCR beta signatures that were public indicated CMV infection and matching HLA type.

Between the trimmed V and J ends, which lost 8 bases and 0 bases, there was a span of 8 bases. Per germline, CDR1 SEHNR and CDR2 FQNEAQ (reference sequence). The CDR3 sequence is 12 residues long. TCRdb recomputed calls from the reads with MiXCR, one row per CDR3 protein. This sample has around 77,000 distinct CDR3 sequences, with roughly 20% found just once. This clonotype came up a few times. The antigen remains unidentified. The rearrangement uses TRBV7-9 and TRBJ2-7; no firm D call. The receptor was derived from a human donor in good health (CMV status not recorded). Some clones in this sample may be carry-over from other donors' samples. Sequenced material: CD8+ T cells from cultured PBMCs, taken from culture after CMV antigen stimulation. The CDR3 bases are TGTGCCAGCGCCACAAACTCCTACGAGCAGTACTTC. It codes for CASATNSYEQYF.